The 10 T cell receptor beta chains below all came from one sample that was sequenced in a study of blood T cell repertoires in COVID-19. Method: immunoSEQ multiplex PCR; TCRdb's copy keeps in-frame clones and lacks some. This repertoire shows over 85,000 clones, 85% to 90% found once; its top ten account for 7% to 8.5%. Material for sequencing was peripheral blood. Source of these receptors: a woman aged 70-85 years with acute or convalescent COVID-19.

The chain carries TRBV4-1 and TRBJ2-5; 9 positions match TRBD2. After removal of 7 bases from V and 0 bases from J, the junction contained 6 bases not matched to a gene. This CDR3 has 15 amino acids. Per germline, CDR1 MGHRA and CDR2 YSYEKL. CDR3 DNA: TGCGCCAGCACGCCTAAGCGGGGGGACCAAGAGACCCAGTACTTC. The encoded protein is CASTPKRGDQETQYF.

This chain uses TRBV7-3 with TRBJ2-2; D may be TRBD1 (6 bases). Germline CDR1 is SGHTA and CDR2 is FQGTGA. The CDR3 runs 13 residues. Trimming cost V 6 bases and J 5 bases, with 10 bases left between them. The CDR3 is CASRKGVTGELFF. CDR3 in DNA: TGTGCCAGCAGAAAGGGGGTAACCGGGGAGCTGTTTTTT.

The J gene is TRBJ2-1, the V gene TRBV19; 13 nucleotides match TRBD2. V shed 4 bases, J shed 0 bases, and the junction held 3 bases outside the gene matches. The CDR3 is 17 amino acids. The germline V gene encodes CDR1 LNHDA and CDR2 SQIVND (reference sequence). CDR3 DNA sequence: TGTGCCAGTAGTACGGGACTAGCGGGGCGCTCCTACAATGAGCAGTTCTTC. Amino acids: CASSTGLAGRSYNEQFF.

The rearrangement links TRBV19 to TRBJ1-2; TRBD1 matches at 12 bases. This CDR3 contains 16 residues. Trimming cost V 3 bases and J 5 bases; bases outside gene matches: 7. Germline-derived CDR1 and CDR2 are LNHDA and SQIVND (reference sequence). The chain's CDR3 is CASSITWGQGAYGYTF. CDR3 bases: TGTGCCAGTAGTATTACGTGGGGACAGGGGGCTTATGGCTACACCTTC.

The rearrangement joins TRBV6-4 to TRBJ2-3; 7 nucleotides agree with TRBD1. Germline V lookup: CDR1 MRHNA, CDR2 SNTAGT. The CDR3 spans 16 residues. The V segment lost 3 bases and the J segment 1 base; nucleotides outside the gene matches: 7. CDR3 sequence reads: CASSDTTGDGTDTQYF. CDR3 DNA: TGTGCCAGCAGTGATACAACAGGGGACGGCACAGATACGCAGTATTTT.

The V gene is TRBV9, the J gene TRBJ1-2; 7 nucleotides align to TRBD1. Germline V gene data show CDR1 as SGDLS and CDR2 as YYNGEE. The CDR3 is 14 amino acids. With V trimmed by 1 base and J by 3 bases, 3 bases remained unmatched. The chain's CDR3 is CASSVSDRDYGYTF. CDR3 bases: TGTGCCAGCAGCGTAAGTGACAGGGACTATGGCTACACCTTC.

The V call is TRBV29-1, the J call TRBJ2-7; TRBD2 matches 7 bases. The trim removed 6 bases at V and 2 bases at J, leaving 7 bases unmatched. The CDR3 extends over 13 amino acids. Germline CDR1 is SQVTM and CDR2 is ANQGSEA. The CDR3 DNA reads TGCAGCGTGGTGGGAGGGACCGCCTACGAGCAGTACTTC. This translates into CSVVGGTAYEQYF.

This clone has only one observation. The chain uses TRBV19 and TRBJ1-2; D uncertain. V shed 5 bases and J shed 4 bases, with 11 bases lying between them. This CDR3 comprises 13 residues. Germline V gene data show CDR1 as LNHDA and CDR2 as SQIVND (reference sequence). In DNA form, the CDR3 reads TGTGCCAGTAGTGGTCCGGGAGGCTATGGCTACACCTTC. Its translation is CASSGPGGYGYTF.

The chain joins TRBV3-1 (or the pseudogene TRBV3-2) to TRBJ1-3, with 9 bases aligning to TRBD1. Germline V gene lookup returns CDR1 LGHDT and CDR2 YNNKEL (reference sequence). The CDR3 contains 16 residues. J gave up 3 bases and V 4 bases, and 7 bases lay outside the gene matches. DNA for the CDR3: TGTGCCAGCAGCCCGGGACAGGGTTTGGGTGGAAACACCATATATTTT. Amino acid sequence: CASSPGQGLGGNTIYF.

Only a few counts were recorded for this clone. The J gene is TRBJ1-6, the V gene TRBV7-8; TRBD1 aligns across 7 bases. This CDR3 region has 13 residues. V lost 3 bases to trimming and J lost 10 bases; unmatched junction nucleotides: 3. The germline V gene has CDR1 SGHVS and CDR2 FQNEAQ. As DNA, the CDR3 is TGTGCCAGCAGCTTTACAGGGGAATCACCCCTCCACTTT. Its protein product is CASSFTGESPLHF.